Sequencing of this T cell receptor (beta chain) was carried out in a study of cytomegalovirus exposure and HLA in healthy donors. As for this clone: Antigen specificity is unknown.

PCR was performed using 60 Vbeta and 13 Jbeta primers. This table comes from immunoSEQ multiplex PCR, and its TCRdb copy is limited to in-frame clones, with some not included. The sample holds some 130,000 clones; 80% are singletons and the top ten take 1%. Study outcomes and limitations: High specificity and sensitivity for cytomegalovirus status were reported for the classifier.

The germline V gene has CDR1 SGHTA and CDR2 FQGNSA. This CDR3 is 13 amino acids long. The germline V and J ends were trimmed by 2 bases and 7 bases, with 12 bases remaining between them. The genes are TRBV7-2 and TRBJ2-7, with D uncertain. Sequenced: PBMCs. This TCR derives from a man aged 35-49 years in good health and CMV-seronegative. The CDR3 nucleotides read TGTGCCAGCAGCTTATTAACCCTCCAGGAGCAGTACTTC. Its protein is CASSLLTLQEQYF. Complete variable domain (other parts from reference TRBV7-2 and TRBJ2-7): GAGVSQSPSNKVTEKGKDVELRCDPISGHTALYWYRQSLGQGLEFLIYFQGNSAPDKSGLPSDRFSAERTGGSVSTLTIQRTQQEDSAVYLCASSLLTLQEQYFGPGTRLTVT.